This T cell receptor (beta chain) was recovered during a study of response to subunit inactivated influenza vaccine. This clonotype showed up just a few times. In TCRdb, the RT-PCR reads were re-called with MiXCR into one record per CDR3 protein. The data contain more than 700,000 distinct CDR3 sequences, 21% of them singletons. This CDR3 has 14 residues. V shed 2 bases and J 3 bases; nucleotides not matched to a gene: 3. Looked up from germline, CDR1 is SGHRS and CDR2 is YFSETQ. This chain links TRBV5-1 with TRBJ2-3, with 7 nucleotides matching TRBD1. This clonotype was sampled from a man in his fifties who received an inactivated influenza vaccine. The sample here was PBMCs from blood, taken roughly 5 days after vaccination. The CDR3 DNA reads as TGCGCCAGCAGCTTTCAGGGGGATACAGATACGCAGTATTTT. Amino acids: CASSFQGDTDTQYF.